This T cell receptor (beta chain) derives from a study of cytomegalovirus exposure and HLA in healthy donors. Study-wide results and limits: Earlier results showed most TCR beta V segments being productive about 90% or about 30% of the time. According to a later analysis, donors in an Asian-associated ancestry cluster reportedly had fewer N-insertions than the approximately 720-donor mean.

Germline-derived CDR1 and CDR2 are SGHNT and YYREEE (reference sequence). Deletions cut 4 bases from V and 8 bases from J, with 19 bases between. The CDR3 contains 15 residues. 13 Jbeta primers and 60 Vbeta primers were used for the PCR. The assay was immunoSEQ multiplex PCR, and TCRdb's table has in-frame clones only and misses some. The data hold 150,000 to 200,000 clones, with approximately 72% observed a single time. Note on this clone: Its specificity is unknown.

V and J are TRBV5-4 and TRBJ2-1; a weak D match, TRBD2 (6 bases). Sequenced sample: PBMCs. This TCR was recovered from a human donor in good health. The CDR3 loop reads CASSTAQGLGDEQFF. The CDR3 DNA is TGTGCCAGCAGCACCGCGCAGGGACTCGGCGATGAGCAGTTCTTC.